The clone carrying this T cell receptor (beta chain) showed up many times. Its antigen remains unknown. Diagnostic conclusions were grounded in clinical symptoms, serum thyroxine, TRAb, thyroid ultrasound and orbital computed tomography. Amplification from RNA transcripts yielded the TCR beta CDR3 regions. After a first-round RT-PCR with HTBI primers, a second-round multiplex PCR was run. TCRdb redid the calling of the multiplex PCR reads with MiXCR, one entry per CDR3 protein. The table has around 600,000 distinct CDR3 sequences, about 38% seen once. The data belong to a study of Graves' ophthalmopathy and Graves' hyperthyroidism. Germline values: CDR1 SGHRS, CDR2 YFSETQ. V lost 4 bases, J lost 0 bases, and 6 bases stayed unmatched. The CDR3 is 15 amino acids. The study, taken as a whole, reports: Researchers report that a 13-signature model separated ophthalmopathy from stable hyperthyroidism, posting 87.88% sensitivity and roughly 80% specificity. Most thyroid-expanded clonotypes exceeding 0.001 frequency were also found in blood.

The J gene is TRBJ2-7, the V gene TRBV5-1; 8 bases fit TRBD1. The sequence was collected from an adult man with Graves' ophthalmopathy. Sequencing was done on a sample of peripheral blood. The chain's CDR3 is CASSPGQDHSYEQYF. The CDR3, as DNA: TGCGCCAGCAGCCCGGGACAGGACCACTCCTACGAGCAGTACTTC. Using reference TRBV5-1 and TRBJ2-7 for the parts outside the CDR3, the full variable domain is KAGVTQTPRYLIKTRGQQVTLSCSPISGHRSVSWYQQTPGQGLQFLFEYFSETQRNKGNFPGRFSGRQFSNSRSEMNVSTLELGDSALYLCASSPGQDHSYEQYFGPGTRLTVT.